The 9 T cell receptor beta chains below were found in one sample sequenced in a study of cytomegalovirus exposure and HLA in healthy donors. PCR employed 60 Vbeta and 13 Jbeta primers. Measured with immunoSEQ multiplex PCR; TCRdb has only the in-frame clones, and not every one. The sample lists 150,000 or so clones, roughly 80% occurring once. The specimen sequenced was PBMCs. These receptors were taken from a man aged 25-45 years in good health and CMV-seropositive.

The chain uses TRBV10-3 and TRBJ1-5, with D possibly TRBD1 on 5 matching bases. Germline V CDR1 and CDR2: ENHRY, SYGVKD. This CDR3 contains 14 residues. Trimming shortened V by 4 bases and J by 5 bases, and 12 bases separated the two germline ends. DNA of the CDR3: TGTGCCATCAGTGGGGGACTGGGGGATCAGCCCCAGCATTTT. Encoded protein: CAISGGLGDQPQHF.

V usage is TRBV19 and J usage is TRBJ2-6, with D uncertain. This CDR3 comprises 15 residues. V dropped 3 bases and J dropped 2 bases, with 8 bases sitting between them. Germline V CDR1 and CDR2: LNHDA, SQIVND (reference sequence). The CDR3 here is CASSIGFPGANVLTF. The CDR3 DNA sequence: TGTGCCAGTAGTATCGGGTTCCCTGGGGCCAACGTCCTGACTTTC. Full variable domain (outside the CDR3, taken from reference TRBV19 and TRBJ2-6): DGGITQSPKYLFRKEGQNVTLSCEQNLNHDAMYWYRQDPGQGLRLIYYSQIVNDFQKGDIAEGYSVSREKKESFPLTVTSAQKNPTAFYLCASSIGFPGANVLTFGAGSRLTVL.

This chain joins TRBV4-3 and TRBJ1-6; D unresolved. From germline, CDR1 is LGHNA and CDR2 YSLEER. This CDR3 contains 15 residues. V was clipped by 3 bases and J by 4 bases, with 10 bases between them. The DNA of the CDR3 is TGCGCCAGCAGCCAGGCAGTCAAATATAATTCACCCCTCCACTTT. This codes for CASSQAVKYNSPLHF.

The genes are TRBV5-1 and TRBJ2-7; maybe TRBD2 (6 bases). CDR1 and CDR2 (germline): SGHRS, YFSETQ. V was trimmed by 4 bases and J by 1 base, leaving 21 bases between them. The CDR3 consists of 17 residues. The DNA of the CDR3 is TGCGCCAGCAGCCAATCCCGCTCTAGCGAGTTGTCCTACGAGCAGTACTTC. It specifies CASSQSRSSELSYEQYF.

The chain carries TRBV6-6 and TRBJ1-5; possibly TRBD1 for D (5 bases). V was pared by 4 bases and J by 3 bases, with 10 bases between. CDR1 and CDR2 (germline): MNHNY, SVGAGI (reference sequence). The CDR3 runs 14 residues. DNA for the CDR3: TGTGCCAGCAGTTCAGGGCGAGACAATCAGCCCCAGCATTTT. It encodes CASSSGRDNQPQHF.

The chain carries TRBV27 and TRBJ1-1; TRBD1 matches at 9 bases. The CDR3 has 15 residues. Germline V gene data show CDR1 as MNHEY and CDR2 as SMNVEV (reference sequence). The V gene end was trimmed by 3 bases and the J gene end by 6 bases; junction bases not matched to a gene: 8. The CDR3 region is CASSFEGGQGSEAFF. The CDR3 coding sequence is TGTGCCAGCAGTTTTGAAGGGGGACAGGGTTCTGAAGCTTTCTTT.

The chain has TRBV25-1 and TRBJ2-2; TRBD2 matches at 8 bases. Germline CDR1 reads MGHDK; CDR2 reads SYGVNS. Trimming at V came to 4 bases and at J to 3 bases, leaving 7 bases not matched to a gene. This CDR3 comprises 16 residues. CDR3 region: CASSARGGRDTGELFF. In DNA form, the CDR3 reads TGTGCCAGCAGTGCACGGGGGGGCCGGGACACCGGGGAGCTGTTTTTT.

This clone was picked up many times. The chain links TRBV10-2 to TRBJ2-5; D is unresolved. CDR1 is WSHSY and CDR2 is SAAADI in the germline V gene. V was clipped by 8 bases and J by 5 bases, with 12 bases between them. This CDR3 is built from 12 residues. The CDR3 bases are TGCGCCAGCGGTCCTTCTAAGGAGACCCAGTACTTC. Residues: CASGPSKETQYF.

The chain combines TRBV9 with TRBJ1-4, with a tentative D call TRBD1 (5 bases). This CDR3 is 14 amino acids long. The germline V gene has CDR1 SGDLS and CDR2 YYNGEE. V lost 4 bases and J 7 bases, leaving 14 bases between the germline ends. As DNA, the CDR3 is TGTGCCAGCAGCTCTCAGGGAAGGACTGAAAAACTGTTTTTT. Its protein product is CASSSQGRTEKLFF.